Below, 28 T cell receptor beta chains from the same sample are listed, as sequenced in a study of shared clonotypes between healthy human individuals. Clones were sequenced by immunoSEQ multiplex PCR, and TCRdb holds only the in-frame ones, with some missing. The sample records approximately 980,000 clones, over 60% being singletons. The sequenced sample consisted of memory CD4+ T cells sorted from blood. Subset given: CD45RA-negative fraction. These TCRs come from a man between 18 and 35 years old in good health.

The chain uses TRBV5-1 and TRBJ2-5; a possible D gene is TRBD2 (6 bases). The CDR3 is 14 amino acids. V dropped 5 bases and J dropped 5 bases, with 16 bases sitting between them. Germline CDR1 is SGHRS and CDR2 is YFSETQ. CDR3 amino acids: CASRASGRIETQYF. The CDR3 bases are TGCGCCAGCAGGGCCAGCGGGCGGATCGAGACCCAGTACTTC.

The table lists this clone with a few counts. The chain couples TRBV6-1 to TRBJ1-1; the match to TRBD1 covers 7 bases. The CDR3 runs 14 residues. The V segment lost 3 bases and the J segment 4 bases; nucleotides outside the gene matches: 5. CDR1 MNHNS and CDR2 SASEGT come from the germline V gene. The CDR3 protein is CASSEKGAATEAFF. CDR3 nucleotides: TGTGCCAGCAGTGAGAAGGGGGCGGCCACTGAAGCTTTCTTT.

This clone was seen more than once but under ten times. J is TRBJ2-7 and V is TRBV5-1; perhaps TRBD2 as D (6 bases). Germline CDR1 reads SGHRS; CDR2 reads YFSETQ. CDR3 size: 15 residues. The V end was cut by 1 base, the J end by 2 bases, with 13 bases between. The CDR3 loop reads CASSLYLSGPYEQYF. CDR3 in DNA: TGCGCCAGCAGCTTGTATCTTAGCGGTCCCTACGAGCAGTACTTC.

The chain carries TRBV30 and TRBJ1-2, with a tentative D call TRBD1 (5 bases). Germline V gene data show CDR1 as GTSNPN and CDR2 as SVGIG (reference sequence). V was clipped by 5 bases and J by 5 bases, with 18 bases between them. The CDR3 length is 14 residues. CDR3 loop: CAWAEPGRIYGYTF. In nucleotides, the CDR3 is TGTGCCTGGGCTGAACCGGGACGGATATATGGCTACACCTTC.

This chain links TRBV6-6 with TRBJ1-5; D remains unclear. V was clipped by 5 bases and J by 5 bases, with 13 bases between them. This CDR3 is built from 14 residues. Germline assignment: CDR1 MNHNY and CDR2 SVGAGI (reference sequence). In nucleotides, the CDR3 is TGTGCCAGCAGTATCCGGGCCGCGGATCAGCCCCAGCATTTT. It yields the protein CASSIRAADQPQHF.

This sequence joins TRBV18 and TRBJ2-5; no firm D call. The ends were cut back, 3 bases at V and 5 bases at J, with 19 bases in the middle. The CDR3 totals 16 residues. Germline V gene lookup returns CDR1 KGHSH and CDR2 LQKENI. The CDR3 protein is CASSPPTSSPMETQYF. The DNA of the CDR3 is TGTGCCAGCTCACCCCCGACGAGCTCCCCAATGGAGACCCAGTACTTC.

A remark on this clone: Additional DNA sequences in this sample encode the identical CDR3. This chain joins TRBV9 and TRBJ2-3; 12 bases are shared with TRBD2. Per the germline V gene, CDR1 is SGDLS and CDR2 is YYNGEE. The CDR3 length is 16 residues. V was pared by 2 bases and J by 0 bases, with 1 base of the junction left unmatched. The CDR3 nucleotides read TGTGCCAGCAGCGTCGGGACTAGCGGGAGCACAGATACGCAGTATTTT. Protein sequence: CASSVGTSGSTDTQYF.

The rearrangement links TRBV5-1 to TRBJ2-3; D ambiguous. The CDR3 has 15 residues. Germline loops: CDR1 SGHRS, CDR2 YFSETQ. V was trimmed by 0 bases and J by 4 bases, leaving 12 bases between them. The CDR3 DNA is TGCGCCAGCAGCTTGGCGGGCAGGAAGCCAGATACGCAGTATTTT. Amino acids: CASSLAGRKPDTQYF.

The chain uses TRBV5-1 and TRBJ2-7; D is possibly TRBD2 (5 bases). Germline values: CDR1 SGHRS, CDR2 YFSETQ. V lost 2 bases, J lost 4 bases, and 10 bases lay in between. This CDR3 comprises 13 residues. CDR3 bases: TGCGCCAGCAGCTTCGGGGTTCGGTACGAGCAGTACTTC. Amino acids: CASSFGVRYEQYF.

The chain couples TRBV4-1 to TRBJ2-1, with 7 nucleotides matching TRBD2. With V trimmed by 3 bases and J by 5 bases, 10 bases remained unmatched. This CDR3 is 16 amino acids long. CDR1 and CDR2 from the germline V gene are MGHRA and YSYEKL. The CDR3 nucleotides are TGCGCCAGCAGCCAGACGATGTCCGGGACTAACAATGAGCAGTTCTTC. The encoded protein is CASSQTMSGTNNEQFF.

The chain joins TRBV5-1 to TRBJ1-1, with 7 bases identical to TRBD1. The germline gives CDR1 SGHRS, CDR2 YFSETQ. Unmatched junction bases numbered 4, after V lost 4 bases and J lost 7 bases. The CDR3 covers 12 residues. CDR3 sequence reads: CASSPTGIEAFF. The CDR3 DNA reads as TGCGCCAGCAGCCCGACAGGGATTGAAGCTTTCTTT. The full variable domain, its missing parts supplied by reference TRBV5-1 and TRBJ1-1, is KAGVTQTPRYLIKTRGQQVTLSCSPISGHRSVSWYQQTPGQGLQFLFEYFSETQRNKGNFPGRFSGRQFSNSRSEMNVSTLELGDSALYLCASSPTGIEAFFGQGTRLTVV.

The chain combines TRBV6-1 with TRBJ1-4; 9 bases match TRBD1. CDR1 is MNHNS, CDR2 SASEGT, per germline. CDR3 length: 14 amino acids. V trimming: 4 bases; J trimming: 7 bases; junction bases outside the gene matches: 4. The CDR3 DNA reads as TGTGCCAGCAGTGGTGGGACAGGGATTGAAAAACTGTTTTTT. As protein: CASSGGTGIEKLFF.

CDR3 loop: CASSGGVLNTEAFF. The CDR3 DNA follows: TGTGCCAGCAGTGGTGGAGTTTTGAACACTGAAGCTTTCTTT. The gene calls are TRBV2 and TRBJ1-1; no clear D gene. Germline CDR1 is SNHLY and CDR2 is FYNNEI. The CDR3 runs 14 residues. Trimming left V 4 bases short and J 0 bases short, with 9 bases between.

The chain links TRBV14 to TRBJ1-1; D gene unclear. Germline V CDR1 and CDR2: SGHDN, FVKESK. Trimming removed 4 bases at V and 2 bases at J, with 14 bases between. This CDR3 is 15 amino acids long. CDR3 sequence reads: CASSPGRTINTEAFF. The CDR3, as DNA: TGTGCCAGCAGCCCCGGACGGACTATCAACACTGAAGCTTTCTTT.

The chain couples TRBV27 to TRBJ1-2; TRBD1 might be the D (6 bases). The ends were cut back, 3 bases at V and 7 bases at J, with 15 bases in the middle. CDR1 is MNHEY and CDR2 is SMNVEV in the germline V gene (reference sequence). The CDR3 extends over 14 amino acids. The CDR3 reads CASSFRGGSGGYTF. The CDR3 DNA follows: TGTGCCAGCAGTTTTCGAGGGGGTTCAGGTGGCTACACCTTC.

The chain carries TRBV5-6 and TRBJ2-3; TRBD2 matches at 12 bases. There are 17 residues in the CDR3. Germline V lookup: CDR1 SGHDT, CDR2 YYEEEE. The V and J ends lost 4 bases and 2 bases, in that order; junction bases with no gene match: 8. CDR3 sequence (DNA): TGTGCCAGCAGCCCCCTAGCGGGGGGGGACTTCACAGATACGCAGTATTTT. The encoded protein is CASSPLAGGDFTDTQYF.

This chain uses TRBV7-6 with TRBJ2-3, with D hard to call. This CDR3 region has 15 residues. Trimming removed 5 bases from V and 2 bases from J, with 14 bases in between. Germline CDR1 is SGHVS and CDR2 is FNYEAQ. The CDR3 DNA reads TGTGCCAGCAGCCAAGCCGGGTCTTACACAGATACGCAGTATTTT. Protein sequence: CASSQAGSYTDTQYF. The whole variable domain, filled in from reference TRBV7-6 and TRBJ2-3, reads GAGVSQSPRYKVTKRGQDVALRCDPISGHVSLYWYRQALGQGPEFLTYFNYEAQQDKSGLPNDRFSAERPEGSISTLTIQRTEQRDSAMYRCASSQAGSYTDTQYFGPGTRLTVL.

The rearrangement joins TRBV27 to TRBJ2-7, with 12 bases identical to TRBD1. The germline V gene has CDR1 MNHEY and CDR2 SMNVEV (reference sequence). V shed 7 bases and J 7 bases; nucleotides not matched to a gene: 8. This CDR3 is 14 amino acids long. In nucleotides, the CDR3 is TGTGCCAGCAACCCGGGACAGGGGGCGGGGGAGCAGTACTTC. Amino acid sequence: CASNPGQGAGEQYF.

V is TRBV6-1 and J is TRBJ2-1; TRBD2 is a possible D gene (6 bases). The CDR3 consists of 14 residues. Trimming cost V 6 bases and J 9 bases, with 18 bases left between them. Germline loops: CDR1 MNHNS, CDR2 SASEGT. The CDR3: CASRRGLQEGEQFF. The DNA of the CDR3 is TGTGCCAGCAGGAGGGGATTACAGGAGGGTGAGCAGTTCTTC.

This clone has a handful of counts. The gene calls are TRBV6-1 and TRBJ1-1; D not resolved. Between the trimmed V and J ends, which lost 6 bases and 0 bases, there was a span of 5 bases. The germline V gene encodes CDR1 MNHNS and CDR2 SASEGT. The CDR3 covers 12 residues. CDR3 residues: CASSLLNTEAFF. The CDR3 DNA is TGTGCCAGCAGCCTATTGAACACTGAAGCTTTCTTT.

This sequence joins TRBV15 and TRBJ1-6; D unresolved. Germline V gives CDR1 LNHNV, CDR2 YYDKDF (reference sequence). The CDR3 is 15 residues long. Trimming shortened V by 4 bases and J by 10 bases, and 17 bases separated the two germline ends. The CDR3 DNA follows: TGTGCCACCAGCACCCGGACGGAGGGTTTATCACCCCTCCACTTT. Its translation is CATSTRTEGLSPLHF.

The V and J genes are TRBV5-1 and TRBJ1-3; D unresolved. Per germline, CDR1 SGHRS and CDR2 YFSETQ. The germline V and J ends were trimmed by 1 base and 1 base, with 3 bases remaining between them. This CDR3 is 13 amino acids long. The CDR3 is CASSLYSGNTIYF. The CDR3 DNA is TGCGCCAGCAGCTTGTATTCTGGAAACACCATATATTTT.

The V call is TRBV6-5, the J call TRBJ2-6; the D gene is possibly TRBD2 (5 bases). The CDR3 spans 15 residues. Trimming left V 2 bases short and J 2 bases short, with 7 bases between. The germline V gene encodes CDR1 MNHEY and CDR2 SVGAGI. The CDR3 loop is CASSYRETGANVLTF. CDR3 in DNA: TGTGCCAGCAGTTACAGGGAGACTGGGGCCAACGTCCTGACTTTC.

V and J are TRBV19 and TRBJ2-7; possible D gene TRBD1, 6 bases. The germline V gene has CDR1 LNHDA and CDR2 SQIVND (reference sequence). The CDR3 consists of 15 residues. The germline V and J ends were trimmed by 5 bases and 4 bases, with 18 bases remaining between them. This CDR3 reads CASSLWWQGRYEQYF. In DNA form, the CDR3 reads TGTGCCAGTAGTCTTTGGTGGCAGGGGAGATACGAGCAGTACTTC.

The gene calls are TRBV2 and TRBJ2-7; D is uncertain. The length of the CDR3 is 12 residues. Germline-derived CDR1 and CDR2 are SNHLY and FYNNEI. Trimming took 11 bases from V and 1 from J, leaving 12 bases between them. CDR3 sequence reads: CASNRNSYEQYF. The CDR3 region has the DNA TGTGCCTCAAATAGAAATTCCTACGAGCAGTACTTC.

The rearrangement joins TRBV11-2 to TRBJ1-4; 8 bases align to TRBD1. The V and J ends lost 0 bases and 0 bases, in that order; junction bases with no gene match: 3. The CDR3 covers 17 residues. Looked up from germline, CDR1 is SGHAT and CDR2 is FQNNGV. The CDR3 nucleotides read TGTGCCAGCAGCTTAGATGGGGGACAGGCAACTAATGAAAAACTGTTTTTT. Its translation: CASSLDGGQATNEKLFF. The whole variable domain, remainder taken from reference TRBV11-2 and TRBJ1-4, is EAGVAQSPRYKIIEKRQSVAFWCNPISGHATLYWYQQILGQGPKLLIQFQNNGVVDDSQLPKDRFSAERLKGVDSTLKIQPAKLEDSAVYLCASSLDGGQATNEKLFFGSGTQLSVL.

The CDR3 protein is CASSFSDSSGNTIYF. The CDR3 DNA reads as TGTGCCAGCAGTTTCAGTGATAGCTCTGGAAACACCATATATTTT. This chain uses TRBV6-5 with TRBJ1-3; D is unclear. This CDR3 contains 15 residues. V lost 4 bases and J lost 0, with 10 bases in between. Germline V gene lookup returns CDR1 MNHEY and CDR2 SVGAGI.

This rearrangement joins TRBV27 to TRBJ1-6; no clear D. CDR3 length: 15 residues. Germline CDR1 MNHEY, CDR2 SMNVEV (reference sequence). V lost 6 bases to trimming and J lost 0 bases, with 9 bases between them. The DNA of the CDR3 is TGTGCCAGCAGCCCATGGGGCTCCTATAATTCACCCCTCCACTTT. It translates to CASSPWGSYNSPLHF.